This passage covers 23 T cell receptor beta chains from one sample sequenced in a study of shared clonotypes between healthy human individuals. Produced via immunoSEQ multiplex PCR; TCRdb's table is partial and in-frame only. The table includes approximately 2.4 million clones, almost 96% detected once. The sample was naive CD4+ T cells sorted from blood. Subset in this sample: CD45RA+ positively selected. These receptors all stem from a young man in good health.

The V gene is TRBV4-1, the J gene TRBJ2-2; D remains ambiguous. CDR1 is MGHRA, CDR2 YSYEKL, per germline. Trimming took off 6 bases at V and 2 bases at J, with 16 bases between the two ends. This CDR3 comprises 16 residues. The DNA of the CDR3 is TGCGCCAGCAGTCTCAACCGAAGGATAAACACCGGGGAGCTGTTTTTT. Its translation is CASSLNRRINTGELFF.

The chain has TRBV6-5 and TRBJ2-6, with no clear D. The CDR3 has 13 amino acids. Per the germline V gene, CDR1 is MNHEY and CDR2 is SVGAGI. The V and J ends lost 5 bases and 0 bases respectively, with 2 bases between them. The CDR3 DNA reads TGTGCCAGCAGTATCTCTGGGGCCAACGTCCTGACTTTC. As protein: CASSISGANVLTF.

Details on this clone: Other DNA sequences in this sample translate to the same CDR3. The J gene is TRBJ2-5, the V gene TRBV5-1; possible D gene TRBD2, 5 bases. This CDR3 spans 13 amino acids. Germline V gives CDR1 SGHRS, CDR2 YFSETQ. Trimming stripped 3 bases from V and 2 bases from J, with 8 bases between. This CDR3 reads CASSSGFQETQYF. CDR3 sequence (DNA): TGCGCCAGCAGCTCGGGATTTCAAGAGACCCAGTACTTC.

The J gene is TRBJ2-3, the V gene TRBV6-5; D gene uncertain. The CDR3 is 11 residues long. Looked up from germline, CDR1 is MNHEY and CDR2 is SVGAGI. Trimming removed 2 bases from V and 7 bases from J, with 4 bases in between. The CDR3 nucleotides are TGTGCCAGCAGTTACGGGTATACGCAGTATTTT. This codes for CASSYGYTQYF.

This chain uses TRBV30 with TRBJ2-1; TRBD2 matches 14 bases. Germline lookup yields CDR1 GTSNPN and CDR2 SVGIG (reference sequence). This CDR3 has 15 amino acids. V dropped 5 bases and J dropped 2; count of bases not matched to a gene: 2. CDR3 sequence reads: CAWWTSGGPYNEQFF. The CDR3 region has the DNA TGTGCCTGGTGGACTAGCGGGGGGCCCTACAATGAGCAGTTCTTC.

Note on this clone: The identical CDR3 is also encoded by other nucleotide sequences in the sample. CDR3 DNA: TGTGCCAGCAGTTACTCGGGAGGAGAAGAGACCCAGTACTTC. Its protein is CASSYSGGEETQYF. The chain employs TRBV6-6 and TRBJ2-5; D might be TRBD2 (6 bases). This CDR3 contains 14 residues. The ends were cut back, 0 bases at V and 3 bases at J, with 8 bases in the middle. The V gene's germline CDR1 is MNHNY and CDR2 SVGAGI (reference sequence).

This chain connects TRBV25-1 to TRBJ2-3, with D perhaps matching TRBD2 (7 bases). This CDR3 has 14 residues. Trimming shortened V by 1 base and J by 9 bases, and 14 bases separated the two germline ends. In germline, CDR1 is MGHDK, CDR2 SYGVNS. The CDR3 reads CASSESLSGTTQYF. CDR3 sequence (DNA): TGTGCCAGCAGTGAATCCCTCAGCGGGACAACGCAGTATTTT.

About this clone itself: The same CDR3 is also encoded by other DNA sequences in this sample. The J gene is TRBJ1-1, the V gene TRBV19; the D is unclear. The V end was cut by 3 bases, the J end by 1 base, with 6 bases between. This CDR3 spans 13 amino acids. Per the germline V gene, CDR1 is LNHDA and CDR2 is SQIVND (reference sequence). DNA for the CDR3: TGTGCCAGTAGTATTGGGCCGAACACTGAAGCTTTCTTT. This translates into CASSIGPNTEAFF.

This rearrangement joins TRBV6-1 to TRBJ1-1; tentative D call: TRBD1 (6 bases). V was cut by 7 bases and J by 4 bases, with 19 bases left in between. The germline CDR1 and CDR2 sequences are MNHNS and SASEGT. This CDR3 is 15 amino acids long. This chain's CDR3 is CASTLGGARLTEAFF. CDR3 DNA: TGTGCCAGCACCTTAGGGGGGGCTCGGCTCACTGAAGCTTTCTTT.

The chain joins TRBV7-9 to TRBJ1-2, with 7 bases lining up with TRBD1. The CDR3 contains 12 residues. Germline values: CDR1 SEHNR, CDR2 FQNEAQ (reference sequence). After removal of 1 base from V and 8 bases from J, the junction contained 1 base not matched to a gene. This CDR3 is CASSLDRGGYTF. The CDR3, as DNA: TGTGCCAGCAGCTTAGACAGGGGCGGCTACACCTTC.

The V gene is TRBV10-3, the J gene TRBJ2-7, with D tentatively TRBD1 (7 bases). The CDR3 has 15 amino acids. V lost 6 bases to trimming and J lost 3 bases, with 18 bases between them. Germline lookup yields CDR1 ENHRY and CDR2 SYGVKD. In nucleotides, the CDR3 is TGTGCCATCAGGGGCGGGACAGAAAGATACTACGAGCAGTACTTC. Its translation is CAIRGGTERYYEQYF.

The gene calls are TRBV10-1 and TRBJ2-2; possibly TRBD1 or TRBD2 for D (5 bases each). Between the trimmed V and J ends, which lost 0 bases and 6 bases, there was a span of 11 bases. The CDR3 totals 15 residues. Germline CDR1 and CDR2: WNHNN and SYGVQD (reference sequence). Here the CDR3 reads CASSESELGAGELFF. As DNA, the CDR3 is TGCGCCAGCAGTGAGTCGGAACTAGGGGCCGGGGAGCTGTTTTTT.

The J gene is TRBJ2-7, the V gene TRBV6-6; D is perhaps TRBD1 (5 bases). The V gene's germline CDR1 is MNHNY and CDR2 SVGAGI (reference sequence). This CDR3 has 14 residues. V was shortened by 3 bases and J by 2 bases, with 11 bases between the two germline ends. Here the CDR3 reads CASSYISGTYEQYF. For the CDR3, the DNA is TGTGCCAGCAGTTATATCTCAGGGACCTACGAGCAGTACTTC.

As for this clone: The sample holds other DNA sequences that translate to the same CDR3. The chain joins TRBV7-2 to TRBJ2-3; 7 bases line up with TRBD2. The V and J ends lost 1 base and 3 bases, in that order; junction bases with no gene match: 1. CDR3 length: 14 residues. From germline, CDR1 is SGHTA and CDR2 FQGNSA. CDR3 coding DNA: TGTGCCAGCAGCTTAGGACTAGCAACAGATACGCAGTATTTT. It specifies CASSLGLATDTQYF.

CDR3 loop: CSVRRDLNEKLFF. CDR3 in DNA: TGCAGCGTCCGCAGGGACCTTAATGAAAAACTGTTTTTT. The rearrangement links TRBV29-1 to TRBJ1-4; weak D call: TRBD1 (5 bases). The germline gives CDR1 SQVTM, CDR2 ANQGSEA. CDR3 length: 13 residues. Trimming cost V 6 bases and J 4 bases, with 12 bases left between them.

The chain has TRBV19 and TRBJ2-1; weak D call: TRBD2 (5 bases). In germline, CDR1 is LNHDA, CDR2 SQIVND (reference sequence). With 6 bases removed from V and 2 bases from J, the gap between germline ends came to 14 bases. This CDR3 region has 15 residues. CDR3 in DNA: TGTGCCAGTAGCGAGGGTGTACAGCCCTACAATGAGCAGTTCTTC. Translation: CASSEGVQPYNEQFF.

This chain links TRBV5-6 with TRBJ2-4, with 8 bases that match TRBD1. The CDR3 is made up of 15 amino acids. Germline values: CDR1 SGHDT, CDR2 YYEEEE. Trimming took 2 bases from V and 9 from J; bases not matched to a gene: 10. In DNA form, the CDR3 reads TGTGCCAGCAGCTTAGACACAGGGGGAGGATCCATTCAGTACTTC. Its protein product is CASSLDTGGGSIQYF.

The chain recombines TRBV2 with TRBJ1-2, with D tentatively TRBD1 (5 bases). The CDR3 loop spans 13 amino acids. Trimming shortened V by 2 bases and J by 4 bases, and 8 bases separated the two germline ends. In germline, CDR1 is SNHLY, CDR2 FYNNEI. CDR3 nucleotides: TGTGCCAGCAGTGAATATAGGGGCTATGGCTACACCTTC. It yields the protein CASSEYRGYGYTF.

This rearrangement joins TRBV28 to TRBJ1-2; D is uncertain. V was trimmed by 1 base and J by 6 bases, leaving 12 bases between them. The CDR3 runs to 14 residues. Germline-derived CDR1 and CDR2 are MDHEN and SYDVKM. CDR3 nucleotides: TGTGCCAGCAGTTTATTACAGTCCCAAAATGGCTACACCTTC. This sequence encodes CASSLLQSQNGYTF.

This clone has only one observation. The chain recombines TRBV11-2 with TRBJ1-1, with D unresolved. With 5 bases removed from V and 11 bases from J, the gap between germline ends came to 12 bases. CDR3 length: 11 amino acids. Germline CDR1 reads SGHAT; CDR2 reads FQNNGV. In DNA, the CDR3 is TGTGCCAGCAGCGTGCAGGCGGGGGCTTTCTTT. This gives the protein CASSVQAGAFF.

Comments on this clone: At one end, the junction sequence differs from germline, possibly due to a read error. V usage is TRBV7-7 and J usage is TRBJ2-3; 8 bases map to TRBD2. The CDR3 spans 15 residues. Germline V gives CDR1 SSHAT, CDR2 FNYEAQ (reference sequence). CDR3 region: CASSRSGGGTDTQYF. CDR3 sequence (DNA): TGTGCTAGCAGTCGAAGCGGGGGTGGAACAGATACGCAGTATTTT. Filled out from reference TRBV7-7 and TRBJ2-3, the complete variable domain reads GAGVSQSPRYKVTKRGQDVTLRCDPISSHATLYWYQQALGQGPEFLTYFNYEAQPDKSGLPSDRFSAERPEGSISTLTIQRTEQRDSAMYRCASSRSGGGTDTQYFGPGTRLTVL.

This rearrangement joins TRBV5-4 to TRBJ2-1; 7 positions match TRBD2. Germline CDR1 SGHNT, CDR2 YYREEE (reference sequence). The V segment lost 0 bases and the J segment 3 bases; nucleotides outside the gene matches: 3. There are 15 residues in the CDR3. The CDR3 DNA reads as TGTGCCAGCAGCTTGGGGGGGACTAACTACAATGAGCAGTTCTTC. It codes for CASSLGGTNYNEQFF.

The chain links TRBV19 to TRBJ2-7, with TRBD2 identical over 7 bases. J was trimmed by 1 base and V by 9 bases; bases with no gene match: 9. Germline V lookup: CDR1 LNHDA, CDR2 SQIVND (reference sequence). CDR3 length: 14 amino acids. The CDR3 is CASQAGYLSYEQYF. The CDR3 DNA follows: TGTGCCAGCCAAGCGGGATATCTATCCTACGAGCAGTACTTC.